Shown below are 8 T cell receptor beta chains from a single sample sequenced in a study of regulatory T cells in long-lasting Graves disease (dated by TCRdb to the early 2020s). Library preparation employed multiplex PCR. The sequencing machine was an Illumina HiSeq 4000. To build TCR beta libraries, CDR3 regions were amplified by Arm-PCR using iRepertoire HTBI primers. TCRdb trimmed the raw reads at Q25, called clones with MiXCR and kept productive beta chains. Duplicate CDR3 protein sequences are folded into a single record with the most common DNA and genes. In this sample the table shows approximately 480,000 distinct CDR3 sequences, under 20% of which occur a single time. The top ten hold 9% to 15% of the sample. The sample's time point label, decoded: newly diagnosed GD, antithyroid drugs for less than 3 months. For both TCR sequencing and RNA sequencing, RNA was extracted from PBMCs using TRIzol.

The same specimen was also included in a second study, on T cells in Graves' hyperthyroidism and ophthalmopathy.

The starting material was peripheral blood mononuclear cells (PBMCs), obtained at new diagnosis, from a patient treated with antithyroid drugs. The receptors come from a middle-aged man with Graves disease. Donor details come from another sample of the same person, matched by shared clones.

This clonotype was observed at least ten times. V is TRBV2 and J is TRBJ2-3; D remains ambiguous. The germline CDR1 and CDR2 sequences are SNHLY and FYNNEI. The CDR3 loop spans 13 amino acids. The V and J ends lost 3 bases and 0 bases respectively, with 4 bases between them. The DNA of the CDR3 is TGTGCCAGCAGTGAGGGCAGCACAGATACGCAGTATTTT. Protein sequence: CASSEGSTDTQYF.

This clonotype has a count of ten or more. The chain recombines TRBV20-1 with TRBJ1-4; no reliable D call. The V end was cut by 0 bases, the J end by 8 bases, with 7 bases between. Per the germline V gene, CDR1 is DFQATT and CDR2 is SNEGSKA (reference sequence). The CDR3 extends over 12 amino acids. CDR3 sequence reads: CSARDLAEKLFF. The DNA for the CDR3 is TGCAGTGCTAGAGATCTAGCCGAAAAACTGTTTTTT.

Comments on this clonotype: A much bigger clone sits one base away, suggesting this may be a read error. The rearrangement joins TRBV3-1 to TRBJ1-1, with 7 bases aligning to TRBD1. This CDR3 is built from 16 residues. Germline V CDR1 and CDR2: LGHDT, YNNKEL (reference sequence). The CDR3 reads CASSQDRPGGNTGAFF. As DNA, the CDR3 is TGTGCCAGCAGCCAAGATCGCCCAGGGGGTAACACTGGAGCTTTCTTT.

The table lists this clonotype with many counts. The chain uses TRBV6-1 and TRBJ2-5, with 13 nucleotides matching TRBD2. Germline V lookup: CDR1 MNHNS, CDR2 SASEGT. The length of the CDR3 is 16 residues. Trimming took 2 bases from V and 5 from J; bases not matched to a gene: 5. CDR3 protein: CASSELGLAGVETQYF. The CDR3 DNA reads as TGTGCCAGCAGTGAACTCGGACTAGCGGGAGTGGAGACCCAGTACTTC.

This clonotype was found many times. The chain uses TRBV2 and TRBJ2-5; D uncertain. V lost 6 bases and J 1 base, leaving 12 bases between the germline ends. Looked up from germline, CDR1 is SNHLY and CDR2 is FYNNEI. This CDR3 comprises 14 residues. The CDR3 loop is CASRKGWIQETQYF. The CDR3 DNA reads TGTGCCAGCAGGAAAGGGTGGATCCAAGAGACCCAGTACTTC.

This clonotype was picked up many times. The CDR3 region is CASRVRGAPGTDTQYF. The CDR3 DNA reads as TGTGCCAGCAGAGTTCGCGGTGCCCCCGGCACAGATACGCAGTATTTT. The rearrangement links TRBV2 to TRBJ2-3; D is unclear. The V end lost 6 bases, the J end lost 1 base, and 17 bases lay between the germline ends. The germline V gene has CDR1 SNHLY and CDR2 FYNNEI. CDR3 length: 16 residues. The full variable domain, in which reference TRBV2 and TRBJ2-3 provide the parts outside the CDR3, is EPEVTQTPSHQVTQMGQEVILRCVPISNHLYFYWYRQILGQKVEFLVSFYNNEISEKSEIFDDQFSVERPDGSNFTLKIRSTKLEDSAMYFCASRVRGAPGTDTQYFGPGTRLTVL.

In its sample, this clonotype was seen many times. The chain couples TRBV7-3 to TRBJ1-1, with a tentative D call TRBD1 (6 bases). From germline, CDR1 is SGHTA and CDR2 FQGTGA. The CDR3 is 14 amino acids. Trimming stripped 3 bases from V and 6 bases from J, with 14 bases between. DNA for the CDR3: TGTGCCAGCAGCTTGGGGAACAGGGTTTCTGAAGCTTTCTTT. Translated: CASSLGNRVSEAFF.

This clonotype was counted ten times or more. The chain is built from TRBV7-9 and TRBJ2-7, with 8 bases matching TRBD1. Losses at the gene ends were 5 bases for V and 2 bases for J; bases not matched to a gene: 14. Germline V gene data show CDR1 as SEHNR and CDR2 as FQNEAQ (reference sequence). The CDR3 is 17 residues long. The CDR3 nucleotides are TGTGCCAGCAGCCCAGTCCCGGGACAGGAACGACCCTACGAGCAGTACTTC. This translates into CASSPVPGQERPYEQYF.